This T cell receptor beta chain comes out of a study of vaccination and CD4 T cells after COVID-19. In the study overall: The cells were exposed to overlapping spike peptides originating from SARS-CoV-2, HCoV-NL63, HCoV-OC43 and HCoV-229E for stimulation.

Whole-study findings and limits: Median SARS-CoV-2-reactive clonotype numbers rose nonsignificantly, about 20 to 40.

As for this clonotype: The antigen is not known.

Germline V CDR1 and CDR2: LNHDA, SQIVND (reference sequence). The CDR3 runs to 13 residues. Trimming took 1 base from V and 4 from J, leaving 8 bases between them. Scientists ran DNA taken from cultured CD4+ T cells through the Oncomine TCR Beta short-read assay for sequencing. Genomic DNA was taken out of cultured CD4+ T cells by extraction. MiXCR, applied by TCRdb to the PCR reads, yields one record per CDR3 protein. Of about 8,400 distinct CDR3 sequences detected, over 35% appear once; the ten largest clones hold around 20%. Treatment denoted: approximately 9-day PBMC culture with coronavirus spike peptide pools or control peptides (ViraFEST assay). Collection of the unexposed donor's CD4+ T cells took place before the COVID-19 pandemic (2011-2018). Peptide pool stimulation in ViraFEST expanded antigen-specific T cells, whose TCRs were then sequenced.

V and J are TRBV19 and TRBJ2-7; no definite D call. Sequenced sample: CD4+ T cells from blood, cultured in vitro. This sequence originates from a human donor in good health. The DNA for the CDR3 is TGTGCCAGTAGTATAGGATCCAGGTACGAGCAGTACTTC. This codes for CASSIGSRYEQYF. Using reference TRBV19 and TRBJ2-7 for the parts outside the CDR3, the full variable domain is DGGITQSPKYLFRKEGQNVTLSCEQNLNHDAMYWYRQDPGQGLRLIYYSQIVNDFQKGDIAEGYSVSREKKESFPLTVTSAQKNPTAFYLCASSIGSRYEQYFGPGTRLTVT.